What follows are 15 T cell receptor beta chains derived from one specimen sequenced in a study of cytomegalovirus exposure and HLA in healthy donors. Vbeta (60) and Jbeta (13) primers were used in the PCR. Clones were sequenced by immunoSEQ multiplex PCR, and TCRdb holds only the in-frame ones, with some missing. The sample consists of approximately 150,000 clones, around 80% of them appearing once. Sequenced material: PBMCs. These receptor sequences come from a man aged 40-49 years in good health and CMV-seronegative.

The rearrangement joins TRBV30 to TRBJ2-3; 8 bases are shared with TRBD2. Germline V lookup: CDR1 GTSNPN, CDR2 SVGIG (reference sequence). The CDR3 totals 15 residues. V shed 2 bases, J shed 5 bases, and the junction held 9 bases outside the gene matches. Written as DNA, the CDR3 is TGTGCCTGGAGTCCCTTAGCGGGGACTGGAGATACGCAGTATTTT. Translated, it gives CAWSPLAGTGDTQYF.

The table lists this clone with a few counts. The chain is built from TRBV5-6 and TRBJ1-5; the D is unclear. Germline loops: CDR1 SGHDT, CDR2 YYEEEE. The CDR3 contains 13 residues. Between the trimmed V and J ends, which lost 3 bases and 9 bases, there was a span of 13 bases. CDR3 region: CASSSYSGAPQHF. The DNA for the CDR3 is TGTGCCAGCAGCTCCTATTCGGGAGCGCCCCAGCATTTT.

V gene TRBV7-2 combines with J gene TRBJ2-7; the match to TRBD2 covers 11 bases. CDR1 is SGHTA and CDR2 is FQGNSA in the germline V gene. The V gene end was trimmed by 1 base and the J gene end by 0 bases; junction bases not matched to a gene: 2. The CDR3 spans 16 residues. Here the CDR3 DNA reads TGTGCCAGCAGCTTAGACGGGACTAGCGGCTCCTACGAGCAGTACTTC. Translated: CASSLDGTSGSYEQYF.

The CDR3 protein is CASSVDGRSADTQYF. For the CDR3, the DNA is TGTGCCAGCAGCGTAGATGGAAGGAGCGCAGATACGCAGTATTTT. The chain joins TRBV9 to TRBJ2-3; D remains unclear. The germline V gene encodes CDR1 SGDLS and CDR2 YYNGEE. V was shortened by 0 bases and J by 4 bases, with 12 bases between the two germline ends. The CDR3 length is 15 residues.

This rearrangement joins TRBV7-9 to TRBJ2-1, with D possibly being TRBD2 (6 bases). The CDR3 runs to 16 residues. Trimming shortened V by 0 bases and J by 0 bases, and 9 bases separated the two germline ends. Germline CDR1 SEHNR, CDR2 FQNEAQ (reference sequence). The CDR3 loop is CASSLAAGSSYNEQFF. In nucleotides, the CDR3 is TGTGCCAGCAGCTTAGCGGCGGGAAGCTCCTACAATGAGCAGTTCTTC.

This clone was seen a handful of times. The chain combines TRBV7-8 with TRBJ2-1; D not certain. Germline CDR1 reads SGHVS; CDR2 reads FQNEAQ. The CDR3 extends over 14 amino acids. Trimming left V 5 bases short and J 0 bases short, with 8 bases between. CDR3 in DNA: TGTGCCAGCAGCCTGTCTTCCTCCTACAATGAGCAGTTCTTC. Its translation is CASSLSSSYNEQFF.

The chain links TRBV7-9 to TRBJ2-7; 10 bases align to TRBD1. The CDR3 contains 14 residues. CDR1 and CDR2 from the germline V gene are SEHNR and FQNEAQ (reference sequence). V shed 5 bases, J shed 3 bases, and the junction held 4 bases outside the gene matches. The chain's CDR3 is CASSPGTGVYEQYF. In nucleotides, the CDR3 is TGTGCCAGCAGCCCCGGGACAGGGGTCTACGAGCAGTACTTC.

This chain connects TRBV6-5 to TRBJ2-2; the D is unclear. The V and J ends lost 6 bases and 9 bases respectively, with 17 bases between them. The CDR3 sequence is 14 residues long. Germline V lookup: CDR1 MNHEY, CDR2 SVGAGI. CDR3 sequence: CASRYPGRSWELFF. CDR3 DNA sequence: TGTGCCAGCAGATACCCCGGCAGGTCGTGGGAGCTGTTTTTT.

The chain joins TRBV5-1 to TRBJ2-1; maybe TRBD2 (5 bases). Germline assignment: CDR1 SGHRS and CDR2 YFSETQ. The CDR3 has 14 amino acids. Trimming removed 3 bases at V and 4 bases at J, with 11 bases between. The CDR3 loop reads CASSSGREYNEQFF. CDR3 DNA: TGCGCCAGCAGCTCCGGACGGGAATACAATGAGCAGTTCTTC.

The gene calls are TRBV29-1 and TRBJ1-1; maybe TRBD1 (6 bases). CDR3 length equals 15 residues. CDR1 and CDR2 from the germline V gene are SQVTM and ANQGSEA. Trimming pared 1 base from V and 1 base from J, leaving 13 bases between. As DNA, the CDR3 is TGCAGCGTTGAAGGTCGTGGGGGCCCGAACACTGAAGCTTTCTTT. Translation gives CSVEGRGGPNTEAFF.

The rearrangement links TRBV30 to TRBJ2-5, with 8 bases lining up with TRBD1. This CDR3 region has 16 residues. The V and J ends lost 0 bases and 5 bases, in that order; junction bases with no gene match: 11. Germline V lookup: CDR1 GTSNPN, CDR2 SVGIG (reference sequence). The CDR3 nucleotides are TGTGCCTGGAGTGTACAGGGCAGGGGGCTCCTGGAGACCCAGTACTTC. Its protein product is CAWSVQGRGLLETQYF.

The chain has TRBV18 and TRBJ1-1, with D tentatively TRBD1 (6 bases). This CDR3 region has 14 residues. With 3 bases removed from V and 3 bases from J, the gap between germline ends came to 11 bases. Germline CDR1 KGHSH, CDR2 LQKENI. The CDR3 DNA reads TGTGCCAGCTCACCGGCGGGGGCGGACACTGAAGCTTTCTTT. Protein sequence: CASSPAGADTEAFF. The whole variable domain, remainder taken from reference TRBV18 and TRBJ1-1, is NAGVMQNPRHLVRRRGQEARLRCSPMKGHSHVYWYRQLPEEGLKFMVYLQKENIIDESGMPKERFSAEFPKEGPSILRIQQVVRGDSAAYFCASSPAGADTEAFFGQGTRLTVV.

The chain combines TRBV12-2 with TRBJ1-1; the table's D call TRBD1 went unverified against the DNA. TRBV12-2 has pseudogene status. The CDR3 extends over 16 amino acids. In DNA, the CDR3 is TGTGCAAGTCGCTTAGCTGGGACAGGGGGCAACACTGAAGCTTTCTTT. Its translation: CASRLAGTGGNTEAFF.

Only a few counts were recorded for this clone. The chain joins TRBV2 to TRBJ1-5; 10 positions match TRBD1. Unmatched junction bases numbered 16, after V lost 6 bases and J lost 5 bases. CDR1 SNHLY and CDR2 FYNNEI come from the germline V gene. This CDR3 comprises 18 residues. In nucleotides, the CDR3 is TGTGCCAGCAGCCTGGGCGGGACCGGGACAGGGGTATATCAGCCCCAGCATTTT. Translated, it gives CASSLGGTGTGVYQPQHF.

The CDR3 sequence is CASSSGGAGGYNEQFF. CDR3 DNA: TGTGCCAGCAGTTCCGGGGGGGCGGGGGGTTACAATGAGCAGTTCTTC. The chain recombines TRBV5-4 with TRBJ2-1; 8 nucleotides align to TRBD2. CDR3 length: 16 residues. J was trimmed by 4 bases and V by 5 bases; bases with no gene match: 11. Germline lookup yields CDR1 SGHNT and CDR2 YYREEE (reference sequence).